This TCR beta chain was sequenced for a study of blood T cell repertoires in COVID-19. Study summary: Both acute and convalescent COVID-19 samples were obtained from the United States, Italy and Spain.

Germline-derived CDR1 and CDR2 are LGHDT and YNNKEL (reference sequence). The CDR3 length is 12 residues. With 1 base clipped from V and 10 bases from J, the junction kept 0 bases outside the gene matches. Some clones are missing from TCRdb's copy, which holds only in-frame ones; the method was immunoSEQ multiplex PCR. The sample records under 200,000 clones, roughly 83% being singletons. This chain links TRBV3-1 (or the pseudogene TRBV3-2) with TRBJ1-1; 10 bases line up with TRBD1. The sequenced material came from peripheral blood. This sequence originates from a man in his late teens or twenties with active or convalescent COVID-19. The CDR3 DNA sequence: TGTGCCAGCAGCCAAGGGACAGGGGGAGCTTTCTTT. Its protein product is CASSQGTGGAFF.